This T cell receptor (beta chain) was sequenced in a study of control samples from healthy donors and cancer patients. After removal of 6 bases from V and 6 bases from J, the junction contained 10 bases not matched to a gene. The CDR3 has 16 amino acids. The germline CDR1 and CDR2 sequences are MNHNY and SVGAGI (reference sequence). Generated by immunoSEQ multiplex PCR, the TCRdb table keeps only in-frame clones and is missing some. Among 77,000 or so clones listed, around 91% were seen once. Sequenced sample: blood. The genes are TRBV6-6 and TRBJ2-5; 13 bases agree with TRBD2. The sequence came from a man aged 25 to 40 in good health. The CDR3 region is CASSPLAGGPGKTQYF. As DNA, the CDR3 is TGTGCCAGCAGCCCACTAGCGGGGGGGCCCGGAAAGACCCAGTACTTC.